One and the same sample provided the 8 T cell receptor beta chains below, sequenced in a study of shared clonotypes between healthy human individuals. Using immunoSEQ multiplex PCR, the repertoire was profiled, and TCRdb retains in-frame clones only, with some absent. The data contain a few million clones, approximately 90% of them singletons. Specimen: naive CD4+ T cells sorted from blood. Specified subset: CD45RA+ positively selected. Every receptor here comes from a man younger than 35 in good health.

This chain joins TRBV7-9 and TRBJ2-5; D assignment may be TRBD1 or TRBD2 (5 bases each). Trimming took off 5 bases at V and 5 bases at J, with 12 bases between the two ends. CDR3 length: 13 amino acids. Germline lookup yields CDR1 SEHNR and CDR2 FQNEAQ (reference sequence). CDR3 amino acids: CASSPGGLETQYF. The DNA of the CDR3 is TGTGCCAGCAGCCCTGGGGGTTTGGAGACCCAGTACTTC.

This chain links TRBV5-4 with TRBJ1-2; no definite D call. The CDR3 is 14 amino acids. Deletions cut 0 bases from V and 4 bases from J, with 10 bases between. Germline V gives CDR1 SGHNT, CDR2 YYREEE (reference sequence). The CDR3 loop is CASSLAGSFYGYTF. The CDR3 region has the DNA TGTGCCAGCAGCTTGGCCGGGTCATTCTATGGCTACACCTTC.

V usage is TRBV29-1 and J usage is TRBJ2-3; no clear D gene. Germline values: CDR1 SQVTM, CDR2 ANQGSEA. V dropped 1 base and J dropped 1 base, with 15 bases sitting between them. The CDR3 sequence is 16 residues long. CDR3 sequence (DNA): TGCAGCGTTGAAGCACCCTCTGTGGGCGGCACAGATACGCAGTATTTT. Its translation: CSVEAPSVGGTDTQYF.

This clone appeared a single time. The J gene is TRBJ2-7, the V gene TRBV18, with 8 nucleotides matching TRBD2. V was pared by 1 base and J by 6 bases, with 8 bases of the junction left unmatched. Germline V gene data show CDR1 as KGHSH and CDR2 as LQKENI. The CDR3 is made up of 15 amino acids. The CDR3 sequence is CASSPLGGRMSEQYF. DNA for the CDR3: TGTGCCAGCTCACCACTTGGCGGGAGGATGAGCGAGCAGTACTTC.

The genes are TRBV9 and TRBJ2-2, with TRBD1 matching over 11 bases. J gave up 6 bases and V 4 bases, and 5 bases lay outside the gene matches. From germline, CDR1 is SGDLS and CDR2 YYNGEE. This CDR3 spans 15 amino acids. The CDR3 DNA reads as TGTGCCAGCAGCCGGGACAGGGGGATATCCGGGGAGCTGTTTTTT. It is translated as CASSRDRGISGELFF.

The V call is TRBV10-3, the J call TRBJ2-2; either TRBD1 or TRBD2 may fit D (5 bases each). CDR3 length: 16 residues. Germline CDR1 and CDR2: ENHRY and SYGVKD. The V end lost 0 bases, the J end lost 4 bases, and 12 bases lay between the germline ends. The CDR3 DNA reads as TGTGCCATCAGTGAGTCGCCAGGGACGGGCACCGGGGAGCTGTTTTTT. Its translation: CAISESPGTGTGELFF.

The V gene is TRBV19, the J gene TRBJ2-5; D is ambiguous. The CDR3 extends over 13 amino acids. Germline V CDR1 and CDR2: LNHDA, SQIVND (reference sequence). V was pared by 2 bases and J by 3 bases, with 7 bases between. The CDR3 is CASSIFPKETQYF. The DNA for the CDR3 is TGTGCCAGTAGTATATTTCCGAAAGAGACCCAGTACTTC.

This clone was observed a single time. Other DNA sequences from this sample encode an identical CDR3 as well. The chain carries TRBV5-1 and TRBJ1-1, with TRBD1 identical over 8 bases. CDR1 is SGHRS, CDR2 YFSETQ, per germline. The V gene end was trimmed by 4 bases and the J gene end by 2 bases; junction bases not matched to a gene: 7. The CDR3 totals 15 residues. The CDR3, as DNA: TGCGCCAGCAGCCTCACAGACAGGGGCAACACTGAAGCTTTCTTT. This sequence encodes CASSLTDRGNTEAFF.